Presented here are 27 T cell receptor beta chains from one specimen sequenced in a study of Ad26.COV2.S vaccination and SARS-CoV-2 variants. Repertoires were generated with immunoSEQ multiplex PCR, while TCRdb's copy carries only in-frame clones and drops some. In the table there are about 420,000 clones, around nine tenths of which are singletons. This sample's treatment: 15 to 20 received Ad26.COV2.S at low or high dose, single or two shots; 5 received placebo; per-sample allocation not given. Sample collection was performed on day 63 after the first vaccine or placebo injection. Sequencing used peripheral blood, obtained in a trial of Ad26.COV2.S vaccine versus placebo. These receptors originate from a person aged 18-60 years who received the Ad26.COV2.S COVID-19 vaccine or a placebo.

CDR3 nucleotides: TGTGCCAGCTCACCCTCGTCGGGAGGGGTGGGCAATCAGCCCCAGCATTTT. Amino acid sequence: CASSPSSGGVGNQPQHF. The chain uses TRBV18 and TRBJ1-5; TRBD1 is a possible D gene (5 bases). V was shortened by 3 bases and J by 2 bases, with 17 bases between the two germline ends. Per the germline V gene, CDR1 is KGHSH and CDR2 is LQKENI. This CDR3 has 17 residues.

This rearrangement joins TRBV28 to TRBJ2-2; D is unclear. CDR3 length equals 13 residues. V lost 3 bases and J 4 bases, leaving 6 bases between the germline ends. CDR1 and CDR2 (germline): MDHEN, SYDVKM. The CDR3 region is CASSFVGTGELFF. The DNA for the CDR3 is TGTGCCAGCAGTTTTGTTGGCACCGGGGAGCTGTTTTTT.

The chain employs TRBV7-3 and TRBJ2-3; 9 nucleotides match TRBD2. V was clipped by 3 bases and J by 5 bases; unmatched bases: 6. The CDR3 totals 15 residues. Germline V gives CDR1 SGHTA, CDR2 FQGTGA. CDR3 sequence: CASSLAGGPGDTQYF. CDR3 in DNA: TGTGCCAGCAGCTTGGCGGGGGGGCCTGGAGATACGCAGTATTTT. Full variable domain (rest looked up from reference TRBV7-3 and TRBJ2-3): GAGVSQTPSNKVTEKGKYVELRCDPISGHTALYWYRQSLGQGPEFLIYFQGTGAADDSGLPNDRFFAVRPEGSVSTLKIQRTERGDSAVYLCASSLAGGPGDTQYFGPGTRLTVL.

This clone was seen only once. The V call is TRBV7-8, the J call TRBJ2-7, with TRBD2 as a possible D gene (6 bases). This CDR3 comprises 14 residues. Deletions cut 2 bases from V and 6 bases from J, with 14 bases between. The germline CDR1 and CDR2 sequences are SGHVS and FQNEAQ. Here the CDR3 DNA reads TGTGCCAGCAGCTTAACAGTTGGGGGGTCCGAGCAGTACTTC. Its translation: CASSLTVGGSEQYF.

The chain combines TRBV6-2 or TRBV6-3 with TRBJ1-5; D remains unclear. Trimming left V 1 base short and J 4 bases short, with 8 bases between. Germline CDR1 and CDR2: MNHEY and SVGEGT. The CDR3 runs to 14 residues. As DNA, the CDR3 is TGTGCCAGCAGTTACTTCCGTGGTAATCAGCCCCAGCATTTT. Protein product: CASSYFRGNQPQHF.

This rearrangement joins TRBV6-2 or TRBV6-3 to TRBJ1-2; 9 bases map to TRBD1. The J segment lost 8 bases and the V segment lost 0 bases, leaving 1 base of the junction unmatched. Germline loops: CDR1 MNHEY, CDR2 SVGEGT. The CDR3 is 13 amino acids. This CDR3 reads CASSYSTGGGYTF. Written as DNA, the CDR3 is TGTGCCAGCAGTTACTCGACAGGGGGAGGCTACACCTTC.

The rearrangement joins TRBV7-9 to TRBJ1-6; D gene unclear. Trimming cost V 3 bases and J 7 bases, with 13 bases left between them. The CDR3 is made up of 15 amino acids. Germline loops: CDR1 SEHNR, CDR2 FQNEAQ (reference sequence). This CDR3 reads CASSLRSPDNSPLHF. DNA for the CDR3: TGTGCCAGCAGCTTGAGATCCCCTGACAATTCACCCCTCCACTTT.

The chain's CDR3 is CASMGTDTQYF. The CDR3 DNA reads as TGTGCCAGCATGGGGACAGATACGCAGTATTTT. This chain uses TRBV6-5 with TRBJ2-3, with D hard to call. V shed 7 bases and J shed 3 bases, with 5 bases lying between them. Germline CDR1 is MNHEY and CDR2 is SVGAGI. The CDR3 has 11 amino acids.

The rearrangement joins TRBV28 to TRBJ1-5; no clear D. CDR1 is MDHEN and CDR2 is SYDVKM in the germline V gene. V was clipped by 3 bases and J by 4 bases, with 16 bases between them. This CDR3 is 16 amino acids long. The CDR3 DNA reads as TGTGCCAGCAGTTTTGGTGCTAGTCCGGAAAATCAGCCCCAGCATTTT. Translation gives CASSFGASPENQPQHF.

This clone came up a few times. The chain carries TRBV7-9 and TRBJ1-3; D remains unclear. V was trimmed by 1 base and J by 1 base, leaving 11 bases between them. The CDR3 sequence is 16 residues long. CDR1 SEHNR and CDR2 FQNEAQ come from the germline V gene (reference sequence). The CDR3 nucleotides are TGTGCCAGCAGCTTAGTAGGTACCGGTTCTGGAAACACCATATATTTT. It encodes CASSLVGTGSGNTIYF.

The rearrangement joins TRBV3-1 (or the pseudogene TRBV3-2) to TRBJ1-5, with D maybe TRBD1 (6 bases). The CDR3 contains 15 residues. Germline assignment: CDR1 LGHDT and CDR2 YNNKEL (reference sequence). The germline V and J ends were trimmed by 4 bases and 3 bases, with 13 bases remaining between them. CDR3 nucleotide sequence: TGTGCCAGCAGCCGGGGACACAGGGACAATCAGCCCCAGCATTTT. Its translation is CASSRGHRDNQPQHF.

The chain links TRBV28 to TRBJ1-5; 7 positions agree with TRBD1. After removal of 4 bases from V and 3 bases from J, the junction contained 9 bases not matched to a gene. This CDR3 has 16 residues. Germline CDR1 reads MDHEN; CDR2 reads SYDVKM. The CDR3 sequence: CASSSRQGSINQPQHF. The CDR3 coding sequence is TGTGCCAGCAGTTCGAGACAGGGCTCAATCAATCAGCCCCAGCATTTT.

V is TRBV18 and J is TRBJ2-1, with D perhaps given as TRBD1 or TRBD2 (5 bases each). CDR1 is KGHSH, CDR2 LQKENI, per germline. V was pared by 0 bases and J by 6 bases, with 15 bases between. This CDR3 contains 16 residues. The CDR3 is CASSPPARGKVNEQFF. The CDR3 coding sequence is TGTGCCAGCTCACCACCGGCGAGGGGCAAAGTCAATGAGCAGTTCTTC.

In nucleotides, the CDR3 is TGTGCCAGCAGCCCCCGACGGACGAGGATAAGCACAGATACGCAGTATTTT. It is translated as CASSPRRTRISTDTQYF. V gene TRBV5-4 combines with J gene TRBJ2-3; D unresolved. This CDR3 has 17 amino acids. V lost 4 bases and J lost 0, with 18 bases in between. CDR1 SGHNT and CDR2 YYREEE come from the germline V gene (reference sequence).

This chain joins TRBV3-1 (or the pseudogene TRBV3-2) and TRBJ1-1, with a possible D match to TRBD1 (5 bases). The germline V gene encodes CDR1 LGHDT and CDR2 YNNKEL (reference sequence). The CDR3 spans 14 residues. The V gene lost 4 bases and the J gene lost 6 bases, with 15 bases spanning the gap. CDR3 nucleotides: TGTGCCAGCAGCCCTTGGGGGAGGCTGTCTGAAGCTTTCTTT. It yields the protein CASSPWGRLSEAFF.

The chain couples TRBV7-3 to TRBJ2-3; 12 nucleotides agree with TRBD2. The CDR3 contains 18 residues. The V gene's germline CDR1 is SGHTA and CDR2 FQGTGA. V lost 5 bases and J lost 4; bases outside the gene matches: 13. The CDR3 DNA reads as TGTGCCAGCAGCCCAAGCCCGCTAGCGGGGGGGCCAGCAGATACGCAGTATTTT. Amino acids: CASSPSPLAGGPADTQYF. The complete variable domain, with remaining parts taken from reference TRBV7-3 and TRBJ2-3, reads GAGVSQTPSNKVTEKGKYVELRCDPISGHTALYWYRQSLGQGPEFLIYFQGTGAADDSGLPNDRFFAVRPEGSVSTLKIQRTERGDSAVYLCASSPSPLAGGPADTQYFGPGTRLTVL.

CDR3 in DNA: TGTGCCAGCAGCTTAGGCCGCGCGCGGGGGAACACCGGGGAGCTGTTTTTT. Translating it yields CASSLGRARGNTGELFF. V gene TRBV13 combines with J gene TRBJ2-2; D possibly corresponds to TRBD2 (6 bases). The CDR3 has 17 residues. Looked up from germline, CDR1 is PRHDT and CDR2 is FYEKMQ (reference sequence). V was cut by 0 bases and J by 1 base, with 12 bases left in between.

This rearrangement joins TRBV28 to TRBJ1-6, with D unclear. Trimming took 4 bases from V and 18 from J, leaving 7 bases between them. This CDR3 is 9 amino acids long. Germline V gene sequence: CDR1 MDHEN, CDR2 SYDVKM. The CDR3 coding sequence is TGTGCCAGCAGTTGTTCTAACCACTTT. Translation gives CASSCSNHF.

The chain recombines TRBV7-9 with TRBJ2-7; D is possibly TRBD1 or TRBD2 (5 bases each). Germline assignment: CDR1 SEHNR and CDR2 FQNEAQ (reference sequence). This CDR3 is built from 12 residues. V was pared by 5 bases and J by 4 bases, with 9 bases between. CDR3 region: CASSQGPYEQYF. The CDR3, as DNA: TGTGCCAGCAGCCAGGGACCTTACGAGCAGTACTTC.

This clone was seen a handful of times. The CDR3 region is CASSYRLLSIGTEAFF. The CDR3, as DNA: TGTGCCAGCAGTTACCGACTTCTATCCATCGGCACTGAAGCTTTCTTT. The rearrangement joins TRBV6-5 to TRBJ1-1; D call uncertain. V was clipped by 2 bases and J by 4 bases, with 17 bases between them. In germline, CDR1 is MNHEY, CDR2 SVGAGI. This CDR3 region has 16 residues.

This chain links TRBV19 with TRBJ2-7; TRBD1 matches at 9 bases. Germline V lookup: CDR1 LNHDA, CDR2 SQIVND (reference sequence). With V trimmed by 5 bases and J by 4 bases, 6 bases remained unmatched. The CDR3 loop spans 14 amino acids. This chain's CDR3 is CASSATGGSYEQYF. DNA for the CDR3: TGTGCCAGTAGTGCCACAGGGGGCTCTTACGAGCAGTACTTC.

The chain couples TRBV6-5 to TRBJ1-2; D is possibly TRBD1 (5 bases). Trimming left V 5 bases short and J 13 bases short, with 17 bases between. CDR1 MNHEY and CDR2 SVGAGI come from the germline V gene. The CDR3 loop spans 12 amino acids. The CDR3 DNA follows: TGTGCCAGCAGTCCCCCTTCGGGGCTCGGCACCTTC. Amino acids: CASSPPSGLGTF.

J is TRBJ1-1 and V is TRBV7-6; D is unresolved. The V end was cut by 5 bases, the J end by 4 bases, with 8 bases between. This CDR3 is built from 12 residues. Germline CDR1 reads SGHVS; CDR2 reads FNYEAQ. CDR3 nucleotides: TGTGCCAGCAGCCCGGTCCTCACTGAAGCTTTCTTT. This translates into CASSPVLTEAFF.

V usage is TRBV4-1 and J usage is TRBJ2-1; 8 bases map to TRBD2. Losses at the gene ends were 2 bases for V and 8 bases for J; bases not matched to a gene: 5. The CDR3 spans 14 residues. CDR1 MGHRA and CDR2 YSYEKL come from the germline V gene. The CDR3 DNA reads as TGCGCCAGCAGCCAATTAGCGGGGATGGATGAGCAGTTCTTC. Translating it yields CASSQLAGMDEQFF.

This clone was found once. The chain combines TRBV23-1 with TRBJ2-2; TRBD1 is a possible D gene (6 bases). TRBV23-1 is an ORF for which the function is uncertain. CDR3 length equals 16 residues. V dropped 3 bases and J dropped 5 bases, with 16 bases sitting between them. Here the CDR3 DNA reads TGCGCCAGCAGTCATGACAGGACACCTAGGACCGGGGAGCTGTTTTTT. Its protein product is CASSHDRTPRTGELFF.

The chain has TRBV6-2 or TRBV6-3 and TRBJ1-5; D is perhaps TRBD1 (5 bases). Germline assignment: CDR1 MNHEY and CDR2 SVGEGT. This CDR3 spans 14 amino acids. Trimming pared 2 bases from V and 4 bases from J, leaving 9 bases between. CDR3 DNA: TGTGCCAGCAGTTACGCGACAGTTAATCAGCCCCAGCATTTT. Protein sequence: CASSYATVNQPQHF.

The V gene is TRBV29-1, the J gene TRBJ1-1, with D possibly TRBD1 on 6 matching bases. V was trimmed by 7 bases and J by 5 bases, leaving 17 bases between them. The length of the CDR3 is 13 residues. The germline CDR1 and CDR2 sequences are SQVTM and ANQGSEA. CDR3 coding DNA: TGCAGCGCCGTAGAGAACAGGGAAACTGAAGCTTTCTTT. Encoded protein: CSAVENRETEAFF.